This TCR beta chain came from a study of spatial heterogeneity in lung cancer. Findings and limits, study-wide: Within tumors, counts of expanded alpha and beta TCRs tracked tumor mutation counts.

This clonotype was counted a few times. Its antigen is still unknown. Documented time point: sample taken at primary tumor resection. Donation came from about 72 patients with untreated early-stage non-small cell lung cancer. Unsorted whole RNA from tumor, nontumor lung or frozen PBMC underwent sequencing. Each CDR3 protein is one row after TCRdb ran MiXCR on the 5' RACE reads. The repertoire holds more than 25,000 distinct CDR3 sequences, 7.1% seen once, with roughly a quarter in the top ten. The source was lung tumor tissue, collected at surgery. The TCR originated in a male donor with early-stage non-small cell lung cancer.

CDR3 coding DNA: TGCGCCAGCAGCCGGAACGACAGGGGGGAGCAGTACTTC. This translates into CASSRNDRGEQYF. The gene calls are TRBV4-1 and TRBJ2-7, with 9 bases identical to TRBD1. From germline, CDR1 is MGHRA and CDR2 YSYEKL. V was pared by 4 bases and J by 7 bases, with 5 bases of the junction left unmatched. CDR3 size: 13 residues.